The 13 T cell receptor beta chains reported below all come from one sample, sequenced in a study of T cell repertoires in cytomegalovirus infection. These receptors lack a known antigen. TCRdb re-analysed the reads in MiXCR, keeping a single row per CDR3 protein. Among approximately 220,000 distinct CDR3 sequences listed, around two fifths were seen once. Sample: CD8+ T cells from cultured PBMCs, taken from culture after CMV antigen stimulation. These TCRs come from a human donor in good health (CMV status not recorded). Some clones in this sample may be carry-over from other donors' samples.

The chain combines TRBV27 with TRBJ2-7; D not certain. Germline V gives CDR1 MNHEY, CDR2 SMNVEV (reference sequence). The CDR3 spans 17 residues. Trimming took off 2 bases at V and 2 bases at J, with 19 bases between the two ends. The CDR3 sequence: CASSLKLSASRPYEQYF. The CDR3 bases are TGTGCCAGCAGTTTAAAACTCTCGGCCAGTCGACCCTACGAGCAGTACTTC.

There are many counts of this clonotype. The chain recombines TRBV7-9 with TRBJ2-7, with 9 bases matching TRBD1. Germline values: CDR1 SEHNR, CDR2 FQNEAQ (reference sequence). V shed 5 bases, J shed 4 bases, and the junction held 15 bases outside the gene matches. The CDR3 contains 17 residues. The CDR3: CASSPKSAGTGSYEQYF. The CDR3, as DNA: TGTGCCAGCAGCCCAAAATCCGCCGGGACAGGGAGTTACGAGCAGTACTTC.

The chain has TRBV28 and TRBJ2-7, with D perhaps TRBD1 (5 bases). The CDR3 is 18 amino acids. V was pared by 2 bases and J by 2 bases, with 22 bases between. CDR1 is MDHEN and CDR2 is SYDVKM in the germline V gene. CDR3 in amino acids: CASSLGAHIADVAYEQYF. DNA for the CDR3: TGTGCCAGCAGTTTAGGGGCTCATATCGCGGACGTGGCCTACGAGCAGTACTTC.

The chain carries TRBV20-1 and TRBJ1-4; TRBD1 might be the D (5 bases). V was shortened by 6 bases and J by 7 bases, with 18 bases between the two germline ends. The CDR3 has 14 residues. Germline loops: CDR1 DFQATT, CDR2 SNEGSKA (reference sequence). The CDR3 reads CSAPTPSGGEKLFF. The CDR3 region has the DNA TGCAGTGCCCCCACGCCGTCGGGGGGTGAAAAACTGTTTTTT.

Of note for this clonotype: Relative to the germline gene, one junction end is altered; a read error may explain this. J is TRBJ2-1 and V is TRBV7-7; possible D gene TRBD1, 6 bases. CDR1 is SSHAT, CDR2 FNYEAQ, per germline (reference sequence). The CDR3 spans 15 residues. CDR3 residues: CASSPGQFAYNEQFF. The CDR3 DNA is TGTGCTAGCAGTCCTGGACAGTTTGCTTACAATGAGCAGTTCTTC.

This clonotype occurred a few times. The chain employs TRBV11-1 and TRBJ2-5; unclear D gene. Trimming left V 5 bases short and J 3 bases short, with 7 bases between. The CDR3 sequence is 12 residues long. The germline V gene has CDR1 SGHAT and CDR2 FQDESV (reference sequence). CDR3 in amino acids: CASSPEEETQYF. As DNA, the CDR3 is TGTGCCAGCAGCCCCGAAGAAGAGACCCAGTACTTC.

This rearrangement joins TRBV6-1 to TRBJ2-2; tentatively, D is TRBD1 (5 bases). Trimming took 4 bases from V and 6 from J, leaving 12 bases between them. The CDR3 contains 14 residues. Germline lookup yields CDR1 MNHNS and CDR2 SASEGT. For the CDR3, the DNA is TGTGCCAGCAGTGTGGTCAGGGCTCCCGGGGAGCTGTTTTTT. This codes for CASSVVRAPGELFF.

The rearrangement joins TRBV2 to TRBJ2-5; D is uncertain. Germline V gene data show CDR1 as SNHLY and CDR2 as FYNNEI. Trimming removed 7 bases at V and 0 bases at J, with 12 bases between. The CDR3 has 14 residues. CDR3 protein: CASNRRTYQETQYF. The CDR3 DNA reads TGTGCCAGCAATCGCAGGACCTACCAAGAGACCCAGTACTTC.

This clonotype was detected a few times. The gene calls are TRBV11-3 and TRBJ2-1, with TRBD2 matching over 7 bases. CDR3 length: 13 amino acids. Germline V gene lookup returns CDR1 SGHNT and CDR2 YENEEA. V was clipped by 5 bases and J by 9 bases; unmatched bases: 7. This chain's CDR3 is CASSPPGGGEQFF. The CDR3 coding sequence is TGTGCCAGCAGCCCCCCGGGGGGAGGTGAGCAGTTCTTC.

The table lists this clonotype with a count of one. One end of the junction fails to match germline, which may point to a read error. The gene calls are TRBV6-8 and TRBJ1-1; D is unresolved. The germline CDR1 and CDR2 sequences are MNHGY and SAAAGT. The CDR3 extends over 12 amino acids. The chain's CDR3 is CARTWVRTDAFF. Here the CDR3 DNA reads TGTGCCCGCACATGGGTGCGGACTGACGCTTTCTTT.

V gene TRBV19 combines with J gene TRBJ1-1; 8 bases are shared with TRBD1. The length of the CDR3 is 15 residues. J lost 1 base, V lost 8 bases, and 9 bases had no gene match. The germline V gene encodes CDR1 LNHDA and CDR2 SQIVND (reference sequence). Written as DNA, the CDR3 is TGTGCCAGTCGGGGCTTGACAGGGGCGAACACTGAAGCTTTCTTT. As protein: CASRGLTGANTEAFF. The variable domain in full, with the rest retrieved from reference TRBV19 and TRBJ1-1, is DGGITQSPKYLFRKEGQNVTLSCEQNLNHDAMYWYRQDPGQGLRLIYYSQIVNDFQKGDIAEGYSVSREKKESFPLTVTSAQKNPTAFYLCASRGLTGANTEAFFGQGTRLTVV.

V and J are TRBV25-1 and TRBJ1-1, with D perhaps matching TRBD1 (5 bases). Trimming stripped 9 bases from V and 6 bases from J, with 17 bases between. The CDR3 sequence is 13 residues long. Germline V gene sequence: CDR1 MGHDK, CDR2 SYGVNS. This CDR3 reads CASGTGRWAEAFF. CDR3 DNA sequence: TGTGCCAGTGGGACGGGCCGATGGGCTGAAGCTTTCTTT.

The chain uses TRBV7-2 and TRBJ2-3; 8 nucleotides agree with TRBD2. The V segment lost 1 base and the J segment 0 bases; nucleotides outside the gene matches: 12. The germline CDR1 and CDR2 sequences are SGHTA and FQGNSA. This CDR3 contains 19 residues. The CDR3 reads CASSLGGAGGQTSTDTQYF. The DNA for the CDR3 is TGTGCCAGCAGCTTAGGGGGGGCGGGAGGACAAACGAGCACAGATACGCAGTATTTT.